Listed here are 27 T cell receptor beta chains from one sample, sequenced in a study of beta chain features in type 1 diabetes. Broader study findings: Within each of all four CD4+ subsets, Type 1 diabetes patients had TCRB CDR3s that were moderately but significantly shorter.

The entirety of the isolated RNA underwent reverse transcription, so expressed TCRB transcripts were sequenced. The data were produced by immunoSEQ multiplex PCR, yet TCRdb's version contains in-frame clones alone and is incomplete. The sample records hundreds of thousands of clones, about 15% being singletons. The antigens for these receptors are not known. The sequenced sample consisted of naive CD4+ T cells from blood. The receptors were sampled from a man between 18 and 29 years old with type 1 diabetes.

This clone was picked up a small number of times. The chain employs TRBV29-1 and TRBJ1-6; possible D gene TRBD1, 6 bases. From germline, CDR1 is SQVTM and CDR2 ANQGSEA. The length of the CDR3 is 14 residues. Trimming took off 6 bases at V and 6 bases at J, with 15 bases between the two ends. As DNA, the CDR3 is TGCAGCGTCCGGGGGAGGGGGATTAATTCACCCCTCCACTTT. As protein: CSVRGRGINSPLHF.

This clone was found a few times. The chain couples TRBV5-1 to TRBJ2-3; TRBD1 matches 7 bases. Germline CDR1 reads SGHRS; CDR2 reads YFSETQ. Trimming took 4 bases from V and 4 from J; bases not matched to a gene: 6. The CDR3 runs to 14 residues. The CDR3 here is CASSTRQGPDTQYF. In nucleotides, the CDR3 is TGCGCCAGCAGCACCCGACAGGGTCCAGATACGCAGTATTTT.

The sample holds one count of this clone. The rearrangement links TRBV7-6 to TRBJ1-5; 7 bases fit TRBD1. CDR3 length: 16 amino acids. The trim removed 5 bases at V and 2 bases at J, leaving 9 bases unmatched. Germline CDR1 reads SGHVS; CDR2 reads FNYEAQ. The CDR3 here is CASSPRTGQGNQPQHF. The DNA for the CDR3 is TGTGCCAGCAGCCCGCGGACAGGTCAGGGCAATCAGCCCCAGCATTTT.

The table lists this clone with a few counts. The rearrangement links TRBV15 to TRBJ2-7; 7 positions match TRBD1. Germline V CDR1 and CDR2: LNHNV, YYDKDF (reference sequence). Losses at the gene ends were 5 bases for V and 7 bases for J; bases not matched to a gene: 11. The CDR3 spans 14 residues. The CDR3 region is CATSGQAIGGEQYF. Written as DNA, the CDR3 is TGTGCCACCAGCGGACAGGCAATTGGAGGAGAGCAGTACTTC.

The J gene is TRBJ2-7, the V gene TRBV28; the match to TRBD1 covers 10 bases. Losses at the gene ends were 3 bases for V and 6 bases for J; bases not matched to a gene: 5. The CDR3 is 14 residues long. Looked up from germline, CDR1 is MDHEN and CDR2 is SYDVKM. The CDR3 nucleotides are TGTGCCAGCAGTTTGGACAGGGGGTGGGCCGAGCAGTACTTC. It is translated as CASSLDRGWAEQYF.

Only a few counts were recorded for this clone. The DNA of the CDR3 is TGTGCCAGTAGTCGGGTGCCCGGGGAGCTGTTTTTT. This sequence encodes CASSRVPGELFF. The rearrangement joins TRBV19 to TRBJ2-2, with D uncertain. Trimming took off 5 bases at V and 6 bases at J, with 7 bases between the two ends. The germline gives CDR1 LNHDA, CDR2 SQIVND (reference sequence). The CDR3 runs 12 residues. Together with reference TRBV19 and TRBJ2-2, the CDR3 gives the full variable domain: DGGITQSPKYLFRKEGQNVTLSCEQNLNHDAMYWYRQDPGQGLRLIYYSQIVNDFQKGDIAEGYSVSREKKESFPLTVTSAQKNPTAFYLCASSRVPGELFFGEGSRLTVL.

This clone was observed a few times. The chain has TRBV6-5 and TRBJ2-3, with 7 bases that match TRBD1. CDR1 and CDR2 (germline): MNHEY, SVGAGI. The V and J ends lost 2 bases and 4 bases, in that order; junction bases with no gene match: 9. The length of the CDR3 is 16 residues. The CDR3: CASSYPEGTAADTQYF. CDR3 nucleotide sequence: TGTGCCAGCAGTTACCCGGAAGGGACAGCGGCAGATACGCAGTATTTT.

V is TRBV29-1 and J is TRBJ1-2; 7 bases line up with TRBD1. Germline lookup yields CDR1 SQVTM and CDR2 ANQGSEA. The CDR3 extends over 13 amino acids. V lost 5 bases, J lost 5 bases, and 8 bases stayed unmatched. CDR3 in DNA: TGCAGCGTTTCGTCCGGGACAGAATATGGCTACACCTTC. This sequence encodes CSVSSGTEYGYTF.

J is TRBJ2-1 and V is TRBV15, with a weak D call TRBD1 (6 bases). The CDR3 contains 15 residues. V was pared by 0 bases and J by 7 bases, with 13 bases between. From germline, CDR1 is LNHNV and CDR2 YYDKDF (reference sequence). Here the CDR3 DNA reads TGTGCCACCAGCAGAGATAACAGGGATAGGAATGAGCAGTTCTTC. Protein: CATSRDNRDRNEQFF.

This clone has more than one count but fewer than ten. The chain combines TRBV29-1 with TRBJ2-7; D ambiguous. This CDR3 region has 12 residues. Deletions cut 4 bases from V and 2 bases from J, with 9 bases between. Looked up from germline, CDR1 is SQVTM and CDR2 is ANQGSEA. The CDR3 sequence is CSVVGLAYEQYF. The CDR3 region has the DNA TGCAGCGTTGTTGGCCTCGCCTACGAGCAGTACTTC.

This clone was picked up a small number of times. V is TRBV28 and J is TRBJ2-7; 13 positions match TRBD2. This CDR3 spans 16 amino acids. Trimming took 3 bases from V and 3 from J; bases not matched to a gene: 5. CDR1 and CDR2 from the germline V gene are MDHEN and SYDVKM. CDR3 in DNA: TGTGCCAGCAGTTTCGTCGGGACTAGCGGGGTCTACGAGCAGTACTTC. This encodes CASSFVGTSGVYEQYF. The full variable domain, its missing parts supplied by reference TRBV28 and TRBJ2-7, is DVKVTQSSRYLVKRTGEKVFLECVQDMDHENMFWYRQDPGLGLRLIYFSYDVKMKEKGDIPEGYSVSREKKERFSLILESASTNQTSMYLCASSFVGTSGVYEQYFGPGTRLTVT.

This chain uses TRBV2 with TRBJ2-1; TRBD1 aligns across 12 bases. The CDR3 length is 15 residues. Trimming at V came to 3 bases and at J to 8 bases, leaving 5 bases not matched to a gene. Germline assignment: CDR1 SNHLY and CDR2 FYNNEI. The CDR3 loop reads CASSDWGQGADEQFF. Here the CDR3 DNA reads TGTGCCAGCAGTGATTGGGGACAGGGGGCGGATGAGCAGTTCTTC. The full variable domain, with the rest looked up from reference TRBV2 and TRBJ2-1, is EPEVTQTPSHQVTQMGQEVILRCVPISNHLYFYWYRQILGQKVEFLVSFYNNEISEKSEIFDDQFSVERPDGSNFTLKIRSTKLEDSAMYFCASSDWGQGADEQFFGPGTRLTVL.

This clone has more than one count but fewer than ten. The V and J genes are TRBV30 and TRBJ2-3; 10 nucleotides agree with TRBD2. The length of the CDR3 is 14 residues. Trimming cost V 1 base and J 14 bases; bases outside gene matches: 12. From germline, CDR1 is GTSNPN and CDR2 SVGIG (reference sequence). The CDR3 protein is CAWSERGPGTSVYF. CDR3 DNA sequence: TGTGCCTGGAGTGAAAGGGGGCCCGGGACTAGCGTGTATTTT.

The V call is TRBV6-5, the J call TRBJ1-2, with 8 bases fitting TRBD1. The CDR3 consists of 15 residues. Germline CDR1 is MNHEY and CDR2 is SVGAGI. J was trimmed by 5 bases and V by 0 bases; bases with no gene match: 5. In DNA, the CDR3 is TGTGCCAGCAGTTACTCGATCCAGGGGGCGTATGGCTACACCTTC. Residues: CASSYSIQGAYGYTF.

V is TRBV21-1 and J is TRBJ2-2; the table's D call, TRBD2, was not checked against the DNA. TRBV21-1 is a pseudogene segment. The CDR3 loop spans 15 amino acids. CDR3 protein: CASMEGEREAGELFF. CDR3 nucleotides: TGTGCCTCTATGGAGGGGGAGCGGGAAGCAGGGGAGCTGTTTTTT.

In DNA, the CDR3 is TGTGCCAGTAGTGATGGACTGGCTAGCGACGGAAAGCTGTTTTTT. Protein product: CASSDGLASDGKLFF. V gene TRBV19 combines with J gene TRBJ2-2, with a tentative D call TRBD2 (6 bases). Germline CDR1 and CDR2: LNHDA and SQIVND (reference sequence). CDR3 length equals 15 residues. V was clipped by 5 bases and J by 12 bases, with 22 bases between them. The variable domain in full, with the rest retrieved from reference TRBV19 and TRBJ2-2, is DGGITQSPKYLFRKEGQNVTLSCEQNLNHDAMYWYRQDPGQGLRLIYYSQIVNDFQKGDIAEGYSVSREKKESFPLTVTSAQKNPTAFYLCASSDGLASDGKLFFGEGSRLTVL.

CDR3 amino acids: CATSAGREAFF. For the CDR3, the DNA is TGTGCCACCAGCGCCGGCAGGGAAGCTTTCTTT. The chain combines TRBV10-3 with TRBJ1-1, with no clear D. CDR1 is ENHRY and CDR2 is SYGVKD in the germline V gene. The V and J ends lost 10 bases and 8 bases respectively, with 14 bases between them. CDR3 length: 11 residues.

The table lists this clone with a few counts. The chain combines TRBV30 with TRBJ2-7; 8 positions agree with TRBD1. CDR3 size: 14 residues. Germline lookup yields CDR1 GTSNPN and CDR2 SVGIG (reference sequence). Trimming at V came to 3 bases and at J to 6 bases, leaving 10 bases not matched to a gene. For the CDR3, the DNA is TGTGCCTGGAGGCCAGGGGGCATGAGATCCGAGCAGTACTTC. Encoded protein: CAWRPGGMRSEQYF.

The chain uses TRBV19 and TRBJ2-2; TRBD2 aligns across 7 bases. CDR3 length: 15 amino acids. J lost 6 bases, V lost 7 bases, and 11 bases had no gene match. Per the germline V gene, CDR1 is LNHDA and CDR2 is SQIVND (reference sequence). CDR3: CASTIRDYQPGELFF. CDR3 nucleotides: TGTGCCAGTACGATCCGGGACTACCAGCCCGGGGAGCTGTTTTTT.

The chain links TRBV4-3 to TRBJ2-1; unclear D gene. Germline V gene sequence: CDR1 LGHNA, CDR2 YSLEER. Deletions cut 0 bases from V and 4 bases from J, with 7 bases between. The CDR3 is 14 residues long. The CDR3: CASSQDPLYNEQFF. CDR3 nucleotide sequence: TGCGCCAGCAGCCAAGATCCTCTATACAATGAGCAGTTCTTC.

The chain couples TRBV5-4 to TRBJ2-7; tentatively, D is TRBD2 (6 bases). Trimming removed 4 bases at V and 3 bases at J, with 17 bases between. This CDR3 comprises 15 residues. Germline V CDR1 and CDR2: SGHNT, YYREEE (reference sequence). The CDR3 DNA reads TGTGCCAGCAGCCCGGGGCTGGCGGGATTCTACGAGCAGTACTTC. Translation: CASSPGLAGFYEQYF.

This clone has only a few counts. CDR3 protein: CSASDRANTEAFF. In DNA form, the CDR3 reads TGCAGCGCCTCGGACAGGGCGAACACTGAAGCTTTCTTT. V usage is TRBV29-1 and J usage is TRBJ1-1, with TRBD1 matching 8 bases. Germline CDR1 and CDR2: SQVTM and ANQGSEA. V shed 7 bases, J shed 1 base, and the junction held 5 bases outside the gene matches. This CDR3 spans 13 amino acids.

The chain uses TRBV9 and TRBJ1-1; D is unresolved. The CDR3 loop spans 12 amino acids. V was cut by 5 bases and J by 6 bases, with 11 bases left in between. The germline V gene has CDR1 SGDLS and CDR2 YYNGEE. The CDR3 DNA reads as TGTGCCAGCAGTGCCCTCCGGGCTGAAGCTTTCTTT. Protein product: CASSALRAEAFF.

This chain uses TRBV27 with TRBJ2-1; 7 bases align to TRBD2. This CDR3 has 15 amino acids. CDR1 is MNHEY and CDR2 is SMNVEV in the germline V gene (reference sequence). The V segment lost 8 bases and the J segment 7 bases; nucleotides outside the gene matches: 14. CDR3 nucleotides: TGTGCCAGCGCAGTCCATTGGGAGGGCCGGAATGAGCAGTTCTTC. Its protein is CASAVHWEGRNEQFF.

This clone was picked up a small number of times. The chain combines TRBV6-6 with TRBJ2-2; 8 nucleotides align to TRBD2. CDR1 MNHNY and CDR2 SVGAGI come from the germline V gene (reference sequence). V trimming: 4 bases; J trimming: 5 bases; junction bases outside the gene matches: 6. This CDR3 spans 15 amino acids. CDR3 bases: TGTGCCAGCAGTTTAGCGGGGTGGGGGACCGGGGAGCTGTTTTTT. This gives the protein CASSLAGWGTGELFF.

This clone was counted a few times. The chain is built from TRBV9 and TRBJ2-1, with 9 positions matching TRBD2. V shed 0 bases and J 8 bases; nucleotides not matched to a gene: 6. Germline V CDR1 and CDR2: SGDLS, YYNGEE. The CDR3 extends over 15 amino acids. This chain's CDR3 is CASSVGLAGLDEQFF. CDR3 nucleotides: TGTGCCAGCAGCGTAGGGCTAGCGGGACTAGATGAGCAGTTCTTC.

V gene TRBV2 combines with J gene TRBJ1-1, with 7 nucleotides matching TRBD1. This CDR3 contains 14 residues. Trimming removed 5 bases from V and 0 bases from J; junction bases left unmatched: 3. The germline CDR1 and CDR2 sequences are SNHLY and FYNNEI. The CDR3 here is CASSSTGMNTEAFF. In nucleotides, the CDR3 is TGTGCCAGCAGTTCGACAGGGATGAACACTGAAGCTTTCTTT.